These T cell receptor beta chains were read from a single sample in a study of technical replicates of blood from a handful of donors. Using immunoSEQ multiplex PCR, the repertoire was profiled, and TCRdb retains in-frame clones only, with some absent. Of about 87,000 clones in the sample, around 93% are singletons; the top ten hold around 0.36%. The specimen sequenced was T cells isolated from PBMCs. Receptor source: a human donor in good health. The conserved cysteine and the conserved F or W are not part of the CDR3 here.

V gene	J gene	CDR3 protein
TRBV27	TRBJ2-7	ASSLRGTGVHEQY
TRBV5-4	TRBJ2-1	ASSLPERGNNEQF
TRBV13	TRBJ2-3	ASSPVAGGTDTQY
TRBV5-8	TRBJ2-5	ASSFQEVQETQY
TRBV28	TRBJ1-5	ASSFSSRGAVNQPQH
TRBV6-6	TRBJ2-3	ASRGRVLITDTQY
TRBV7-8	TRBJ1-5	ASSLLDRVSNQPQH
TRBV28	TRBJ1-1	ASNNPGTANTEAF
TRBV29-1	TRBJ1-2	SVATNYGYT
TRBV29-1	TRBJ2-3	SARTSTDTQY
TRBV6-4	TRBJ2-3	ASSDSGSTDTQY
TRBV4-2	TRBJ2-7	ASSQGPSGRTSSYEQY
TRBV29-1	TRBJ2-4	SVGGENIQY
TRBV7-2	TRBJ2-7	ASSKTSGSSYEQY
TRBV6-1	TRBJ2-4	ASSMGEEGIGQY
TRBV14	TRBJ2-7	ASSASLAGVSYEQY
TRBV30	TRBJ2-7	AWTQGVSYEQY
TRBV27	TRBJ2-3	ASSEFGTDTQY
TRBV2	TRBJ2-7	ASRGLADYEQY
TRBV5-4	TRBJ2-1	ASSLGLAGDNEQF
TRBV4-2	TRBJ2-3	ASSQVGLADTQY
TRBV28	TRBJ2-1	ASRAGTGENEQF
TRBV4-2	TRBJ2-5	ASSQGREGRETQY
TRBV10-3	TRBJ2-3	AISDRGDSTDTQY
TRBV7-2	TRBJ1-1	ASSFLREFTEAF
TRBV28	TRBJ1-2	ASSLVDRVDGYT
TRBV11-3	TRBJ1-4	ASSLDPTGGEKLF
TRBV28	TRBJ2-1	ASSPQGNNEQF
TRBV5-8	TRBJ2-7	ASSWGTGKDHEQY
TRBV2	TRBJ1-2	ASSEEVGGQGYT
TRBV2	TRBJ1-1	ASSEVLGGGTEAF
TRBV10-3	TRBJ2-3	AISTGEGTDTQY
TRBV5-6	TRBJ1-5	ASSPGVGQPQH
TRBV29-1	TRBJ2-1	SVGRDRNEQF
TRBV10-3	TRBJ2-1	AIEDRVNEQF
TRBV19	TRBJ1-1	ASSPGPGAF
TRBV5-1	TRBJ1-1	ASSLVQGVTEAF
TRBV9	TRBJ2-7	ASSAREGGVYEQY
TRBV10-3	TRBJ2-7	AISRTGSDYEQY
TRBV4-3	TRBJ2-3	ASSQETGSTDTQY
TRBV6-5	TRBJ2-1	ASGLGVGEQF
TRBV27	TRBJ1-1	ASSFHRGNTEAF
TRBV5-1	TRBJ2-1	ASSSTRDSLSYNEQF
TRBV6-5	TRBJ2-7	ASSYAAVIPYEQY
TRBV18	TRBJ1-5	ASSPQGSNQPQH
TRBV6-5	TRBJ1-2	ATYQLPRNYGYT
TRBV5-1	TRBJ2-1	ASRIIAGEYNEQF